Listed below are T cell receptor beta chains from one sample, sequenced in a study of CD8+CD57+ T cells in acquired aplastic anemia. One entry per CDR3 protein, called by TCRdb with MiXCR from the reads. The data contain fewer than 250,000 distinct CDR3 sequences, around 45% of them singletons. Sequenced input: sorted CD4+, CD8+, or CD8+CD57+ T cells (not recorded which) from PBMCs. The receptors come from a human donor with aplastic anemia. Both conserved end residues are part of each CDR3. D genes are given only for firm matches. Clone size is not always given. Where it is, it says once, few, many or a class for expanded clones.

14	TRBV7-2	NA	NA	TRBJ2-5	TGTGCCAGCAGCCCTACAGGGTTTGGGGAGACCCAGTACTTC	CASSPTGFGETQYF
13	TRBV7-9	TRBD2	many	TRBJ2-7	TGTGCCAGCAGCGCGACTAGCGGGTACGAGCAGTACTTC	CASSATSGYEQYF
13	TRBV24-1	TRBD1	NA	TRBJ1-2	TGTGCCACCAAGGGGGGGACAGACTATGGCTACACCTTC	CATKGGTDYGYTF
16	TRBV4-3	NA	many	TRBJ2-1	TGCGCCAGCAGCCAAGACAGGAAAAGCTCCTACAATGAGCAGTTCTTC	CASSQDRKSSYNEQFF
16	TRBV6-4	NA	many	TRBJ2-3	TGTGCCAGCAGTGAATTTCCAGCCCCACGCACAGATACGCAGTATTTT	CASSEFPAPRTDTQYF
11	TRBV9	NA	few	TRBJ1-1	TGTGCCAGCAGCGCGGATACTGAAGCTCTCTTT	CASSADTEALF
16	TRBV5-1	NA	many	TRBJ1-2	TGCGCCAGCAGTCCGGGACGGATCGTTGCTAACTATGGCTACACCTTC	CASSPGRIVANYGYTF
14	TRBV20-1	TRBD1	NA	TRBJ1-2	TGCAGTGCTGAGAAAGTGGACAGGAACTATGGCTACACCTTC	CSAEKVDRNYGYTF
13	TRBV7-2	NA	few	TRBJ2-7	TGTGCCAGCAGTCCTTCGCGGGGCAACGAGCAGTACTTC	CASSPSRGNEQYF
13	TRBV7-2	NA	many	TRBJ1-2	TGTGCCAGCAGCTTAGGGCATAACTATGGCTACACCTTC	CASSLGHNYGYTF
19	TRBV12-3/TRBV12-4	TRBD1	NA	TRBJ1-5	TGTGCCAGCAGTCCCCAGACAGGGGAGTATCGTTATGGCAATCAGCCCCAGCATTTT	CASSPQTGEYRYGNQPQHF
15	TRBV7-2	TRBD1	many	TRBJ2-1	TGTGCCAGCAGCTTAGCGGGGGGACAGGGGAGTGAGCAGTTCTTC	CASSLAGGQGSEQFF
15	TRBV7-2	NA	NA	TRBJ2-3	TGTGCCAGCAGCTTAGGCAGGGGACCAACAGGTACGCAGTATTTT	CASSLGRGPTGTQYF
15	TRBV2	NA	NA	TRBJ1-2	TGTGCCAGCAGTGACTCCACAGCCAATAACTATGGCTACACCTTC	CASSDSTANNYGYTF
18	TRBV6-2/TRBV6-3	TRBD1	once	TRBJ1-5	TGTGCCAGCAGTTACTCGCGGGAGACAGGGGGCCAAAATCAGCCCCAGCATTTT	CASSYSRETGGQNQPQHF
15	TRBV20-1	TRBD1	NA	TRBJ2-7	TGCAGTGCTAGAGATGGGGACAGGGGCCCCTACGAGCAGTACTTC	CSARDGDRGPYEQYF
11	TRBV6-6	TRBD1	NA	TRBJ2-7	TGTGCCAGTCGAACAGGGGGTGAGCAGTACTTC	CASRTGGEQYF
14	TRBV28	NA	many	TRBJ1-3	TGTGCCAGCAGTTTTATGGGGATGGGAAACACCATATATTTT	CASSFMGMGNTIYF
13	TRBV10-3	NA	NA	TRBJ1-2	TGTGCCATCAGTGACGGACTAAACTATGGCTACACCTTC	CAISDGLNYGYTF
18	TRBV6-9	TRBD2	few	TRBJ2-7	TGTGCCAGCAGTTATTTATTCACTAGCGGGGTTAGGATCCACGAGCAGTACTTC	CASSYLFTSGVRIHEQYF
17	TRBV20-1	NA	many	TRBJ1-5	TGCAGTGCTAGAGACACCGCGGGTGGGCCTCGCAATCAGCCCCAGCATTTT	CSARDTAGGPRNQPQHF
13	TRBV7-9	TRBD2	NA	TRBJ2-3	TGTGCCAGCAGGTACGGGGGGGCGGATACGCAGTATTTT	CASRYGGADTQYF
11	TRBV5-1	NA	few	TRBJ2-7	TGCGCCAGCAGCGATAAATACGAGCAGCACTTC	CASSDKYEQHF
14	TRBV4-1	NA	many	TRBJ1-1	TGCGCCAGCAGCCAAGATAGGGTGGACACTGAAGCTTTCTTT	CASSQDRVDTEAFF
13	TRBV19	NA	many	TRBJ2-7	TGTGCCAGTAGTACGAGGGCGGGTACCGAGCAGTACTTC	CASSTRAGTEQYF
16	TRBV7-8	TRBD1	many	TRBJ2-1	TGTGCCAGCAAGAACAGGACAGGGCGCTCCTACAATGAGCAGTTCTTC	CASKNRTGRSYNEQFF